The 12 T cell receptor beta chains listed next were all sequenced from one sample in a study of control samples from healthy donors and cancer patients. Assay used: immunoSEQ multiplex PCR; TCRdb lists only in-frame clones, some missing. The table records roughly 86,000 clones, approximately 93% of them present only once. Sequenced sample: blood. These receptors were collected from a woman in her 30s in good health.

V gene TRBV19 combines with J gene TRBJ1-5; D gene uncertain. V lost 7 bases to trimming and J lost 0 bases, with 10 bases between them. This CDR3 comprises 14 residues. Germline CDR1 reads LNHDA; CDR2 reads SQIVND (reference sequence). For the CDR3, the DNA is TGTGCCAGTACAGATGAGAGTAGCAATCAGCCCCAGCATTTT. Its translation: CASTDESSNQPQHF.

This clone has only a few counts. This chain uses TRBV30 with TRBJ2-7; D remains unclear. The CDR3 has 11 residues. The V end was cut by 1 base, the J end by 3 bases, with 4 bases between. Germline V lookup: CDR1 GTSNPN, CDR2 SVGIG (reference sequence). This CDR3 is CAWSALYEQYF. CDR3 in DNA: TGTGCCTGGAGTGCCCTCTACGAGCAGTACTTC.

V is TRBV27 and J is TRBJ1-2; 11 bases line up with TRBD1. The CDR3 spans 13 residues. Germline assignment: CDR1 MNHEY and CDR2 SMNVEV (reference sequence). V shed 5 bases and J 7 bases; nucleotides not matched to a gene: 3. In DNA form, the CDR3 reads TGTGCCAGCAGTGGACAGGGGGCAGGTGGCTACACCTTC. Its translation: CASSGQGAGGYTF.

The V and J genes are TRBV27 and TRBJ2-7, with 8 bases fitting TRBD1. Trimming took 3 bases from V and 5 from J; bases not matched to a gene: 6. Looked up from germline, CDR1 is MNHEY and CDR2 is SMNVEV (reference sequence). The CDR3 sequence is 14 residues long. In DNA, the CDR3 is TGTGCCAGCAGTTTCAGGGACAGGTACGACGAGCAGTACTTC. Translated, it gives CASSFRDRYDEQYF.

This chain links TRBV28 with TRBJ2-3; 12 bases are shared with TRBD2. Germline CDR1 and CDR2: MDHEN and SYDVKM. The CDR3 extends over 19 amino acids. The trim removed 2 bases at V and 6 bases at J, leaving 15 bases unmatched. CDR3 residues: CASSLRRLAGGSSADTQYF. The CDR3 DNA reads as TGTGCCAGCAGTTTAAGGCGTCTAGCGGGGGGGAGTAGTGCGGATACGCAGTATTTT.

The gene calls are TRBV5-1 and TRBJ1-2; 7 bases are a match to TRBD1. Germline CDR1 SGHRS, CDR2 YFSETQ. The trim removed 3 bases at V and 0 bases at J, leaving 8 bases unmatched. The CDR3 runs to 16 residues. Here the CDR3 DNA reads TGCGCCAGCAGCTCCAAGGGGACAGCAGCTAACTATGGCTACACCTTC. Translating gives CASSSKGTAANYGYTF.

V and J are TRBV11-2 and TRBJ1-2, with TRBD1 identical over 9 bases. With V trimmed by 4 bases and J by 3 bases, 12 bases remained unmatched. This CDR3 spans 17 amino acids. Germline CDR1 is SGHAT and CDR2 is FQNNGV. CDR3: CASSSSATGTGHYGYTF. In DNA, the CDR3 is TGTGCCAGCAGCTCCTCGGCAACCGGGACAGGGCACTATGGCTACACCTTC.

The chain has TRBV4-2 and TRBJ2-7, with D possibly matching TRBD1 (6 bases). This CDR3 region has 13 residues. Trimming cost V 1 base and J 5 bases, with 9 bases left between them. Germline V gene lookup returns CDR1 LGHNA and CDR2 YNFKEQ. The CDR3 coding sequence is TGTGCCAGCAGCCAAGGGGGGCCTAACGAGCAGTACTTC. This gives the protein CASSQGGPNEQYF.

The chain is built from TRBV4-2 and TRBJ2-1, with 13 positions matching TRBD2. Trimming cost V 0 bases and J 3 bases; bases outside gene matches: 5. The CDR3 sequence is 18 residues long. Per germline, CDR1 LGHNA and CDR2 YNFKEQ. The DNA of the CDR3 is TGTGCCAGCAGCCAAGAATCACTAGCGGGGGGGCGCTACAATGAGCAGTTCTTC. Amino acids: CASSQESLAGGRYNEQFF.

V is TRBV28 and J is TRBJ1-1; no reliable D call. This CDR3 region has 13 residues. The V and J ends lost 1 base and 5 bases respectively, with 8 bases between them. CDR1 is MDHEN and CDR2 is SYDVKM in the germline V gene. The chain's CDR3 is CASSLLRETEAFF. The CDR3 DNA follows: TGTGCCAGCAGTTTATTGCGGGAAACTGAAGCTTTCTTT.

CDR3 protein: CASSPQGQNTEAFF. CDR3 nucleotide sequence: TGTGCCAGCAGCCCACAGGGCCAAAACACTGAAGCTTTCTTT. The chain combines TRBV6-6 with TRBJ1-1; a possible D gene is TRBD1 (6 bases). Germline CDR1 MNHNY, CDR2 SVGAGI (reference sequence). V lost 6 bases and J lost 2, with 13 bases in between. This CDR3 has 14 residues.

The rearrangement joins TRBV7-9 to TRBJ2-1; D is unresolved. This CDR3 is 16 amino acids long. Germline V CDR1 and CDR2: SEHNR, FQNEAQ (reference sequence). The V and J ends lost 5 bases and 3 bases respectively, with 17 bases between them. The CDR3 region has the DNA TGTGCCAGCAGCGGACCGGGCGAGGCCGACTACAATGAGCAGTTCTTC. Its protein is CASSGPGEADYNEQFF.